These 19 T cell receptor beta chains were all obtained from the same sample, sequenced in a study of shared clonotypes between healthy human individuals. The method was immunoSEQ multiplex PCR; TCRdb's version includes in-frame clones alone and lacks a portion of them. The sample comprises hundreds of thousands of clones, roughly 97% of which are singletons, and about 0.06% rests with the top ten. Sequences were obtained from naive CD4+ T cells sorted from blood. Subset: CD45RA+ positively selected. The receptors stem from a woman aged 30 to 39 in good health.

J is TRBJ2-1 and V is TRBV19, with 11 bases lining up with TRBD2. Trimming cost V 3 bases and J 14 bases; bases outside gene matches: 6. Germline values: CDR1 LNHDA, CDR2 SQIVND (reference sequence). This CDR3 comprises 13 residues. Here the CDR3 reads CASSMGLAAPEFF. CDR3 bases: TGTGCCAGTAGTATGGGACTAGCGGCCCCCGAGTTCTTC.

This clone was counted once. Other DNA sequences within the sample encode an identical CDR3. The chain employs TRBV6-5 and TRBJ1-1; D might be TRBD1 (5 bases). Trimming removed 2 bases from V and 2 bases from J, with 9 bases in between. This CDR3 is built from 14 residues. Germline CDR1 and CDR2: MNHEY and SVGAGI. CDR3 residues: CASSYQGSNTEAFF. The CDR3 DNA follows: TGTGCCAGCAGTTACCAGGGATCTAACACTGAAGCTTTCTTT.

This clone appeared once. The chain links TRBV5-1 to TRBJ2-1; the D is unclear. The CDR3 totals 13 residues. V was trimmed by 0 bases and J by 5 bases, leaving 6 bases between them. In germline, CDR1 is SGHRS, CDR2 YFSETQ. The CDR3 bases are TGCGCCAGCAGCTTGGGGATAGACAATGAGCAGTTCTTC. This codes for CASSLGIDNEQFF.

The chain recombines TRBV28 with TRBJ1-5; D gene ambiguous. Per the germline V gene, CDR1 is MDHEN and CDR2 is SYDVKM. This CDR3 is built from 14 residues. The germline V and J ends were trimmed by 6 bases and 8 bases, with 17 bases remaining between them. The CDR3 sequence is CASSPNFVVKPQHF. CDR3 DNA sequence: TGTGCCAGCAGCCCTAACTTTGTGGTGAAGCCCCAGCATTTT.

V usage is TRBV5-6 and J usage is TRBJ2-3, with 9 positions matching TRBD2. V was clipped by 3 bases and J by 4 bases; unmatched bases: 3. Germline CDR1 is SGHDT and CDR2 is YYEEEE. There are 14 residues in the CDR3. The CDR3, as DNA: TGTGCCAGCAGCTATAGCGGGAGAGCAGATACGCAGTATTTT. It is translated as CASSYSGRADTQYF.

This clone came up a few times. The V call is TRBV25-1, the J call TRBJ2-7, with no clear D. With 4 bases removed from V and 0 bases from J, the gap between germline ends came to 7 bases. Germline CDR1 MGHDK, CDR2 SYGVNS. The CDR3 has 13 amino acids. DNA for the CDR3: TGTGCCAGCAGTGCTTCTAACTCCTACGAGCAGTACTTC. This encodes CASSASNSYEQYF.

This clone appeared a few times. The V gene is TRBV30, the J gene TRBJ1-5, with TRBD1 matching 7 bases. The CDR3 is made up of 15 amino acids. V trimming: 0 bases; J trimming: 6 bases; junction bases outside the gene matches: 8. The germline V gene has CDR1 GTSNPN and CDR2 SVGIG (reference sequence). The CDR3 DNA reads TGTGCCTGGAGTGTACGCAGGGGGAGAGGTCAGCCCCAGCATTTT. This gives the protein CAWSVRRGRGQPQHF.

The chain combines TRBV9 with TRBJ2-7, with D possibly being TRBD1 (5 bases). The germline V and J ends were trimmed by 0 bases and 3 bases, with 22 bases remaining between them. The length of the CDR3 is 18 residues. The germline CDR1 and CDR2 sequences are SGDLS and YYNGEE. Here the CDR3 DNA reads TGTGCCAGCAGCGTAGGACAGAGCACCACGTTCGCCAACTACGAGCAGTACTTC. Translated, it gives CASSVGQSTTFANYEQYF.

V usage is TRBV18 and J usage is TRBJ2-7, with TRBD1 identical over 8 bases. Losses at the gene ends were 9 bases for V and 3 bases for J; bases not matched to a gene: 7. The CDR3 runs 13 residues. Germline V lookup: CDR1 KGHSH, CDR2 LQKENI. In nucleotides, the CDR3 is TGTGCCAGTACCGGGACAGGAGACTACGAGCAGTACTTC. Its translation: CASTGTGDYEQYF.

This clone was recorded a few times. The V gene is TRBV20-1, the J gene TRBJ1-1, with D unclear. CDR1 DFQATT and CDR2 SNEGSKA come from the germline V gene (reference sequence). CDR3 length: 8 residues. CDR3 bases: TGCCCAGGCGGAGAAGCTTTCTTT. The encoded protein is CPGGEAFF.

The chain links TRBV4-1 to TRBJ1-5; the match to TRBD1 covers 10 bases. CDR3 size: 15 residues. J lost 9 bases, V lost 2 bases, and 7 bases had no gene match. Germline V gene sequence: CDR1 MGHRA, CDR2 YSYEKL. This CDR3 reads CASSQLGQGISPQHF. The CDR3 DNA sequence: TGCGCCAGCAGCCAACTGGGACAGGGGATTTCGCCCCAGCATTTT.

The CDR3 DNA follows: TGTGCCAGCTCCCATGACGGCTCTGAAGCTTTCTTT. As protein: CASSHDGSEAFF. J is TRBJ1-1 and V is TRBV18, with D unclear. This CDR3 is 12 amino acids long. Germline-derived CDR1 and CDR2 are KGHSH and LQKENI. Trimming left V 6 bases short and J 6 bases short, with 11 bases between.

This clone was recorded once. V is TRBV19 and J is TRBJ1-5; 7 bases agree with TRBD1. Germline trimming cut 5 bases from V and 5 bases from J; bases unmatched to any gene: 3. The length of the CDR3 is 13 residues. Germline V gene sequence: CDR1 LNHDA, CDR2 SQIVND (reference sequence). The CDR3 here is CASSVDRDQPQHF. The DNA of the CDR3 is TGTGCCAGTAGTGTCGACAGGGATCAGCCCCAGCATTTT.

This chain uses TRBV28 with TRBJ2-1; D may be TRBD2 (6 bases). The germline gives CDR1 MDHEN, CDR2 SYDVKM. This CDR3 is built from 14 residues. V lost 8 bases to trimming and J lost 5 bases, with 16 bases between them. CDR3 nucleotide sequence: TGTGCCAGCGGCCGGGACTTCCCAAACAATGAGCAGTTCTTC. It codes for CASGRDFPNNEQFF. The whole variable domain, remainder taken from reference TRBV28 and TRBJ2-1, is DVKVTQSSRYLVKRTGEKVFLECVQDMDHENMFWYRQDPGLGLRLIYFSYDVKMKEKGDIPEGYSVSREKKERFSLILESASTNQTSMYLCASGRDFPNNEQFFGPGTRLTVL.

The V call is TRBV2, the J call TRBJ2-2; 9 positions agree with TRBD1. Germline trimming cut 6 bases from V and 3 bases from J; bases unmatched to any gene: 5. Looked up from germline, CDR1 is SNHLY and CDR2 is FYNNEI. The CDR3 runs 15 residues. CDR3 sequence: CASRRGQGYTGELFF. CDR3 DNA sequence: TGTGCCAGCAGGAGGGGACAGGGTTACACCGGGGAGCTGTTTTTT. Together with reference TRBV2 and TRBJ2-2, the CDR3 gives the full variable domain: EPEVTQTPSHQVTQMGQEVILRCVPISNHLYFYWYRQILGQKVEFLVSFYNNEISEKSEIFDDQFSVERPDGSNFTLKIRSTKLEDSAMYFCASRRGQGYTGELFFGEGSRLTVL.

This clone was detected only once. The CDR3 reads CASSFARPDRGRETQYF. The CDR3 region has the DNA TGTGCCAGCAGTTTTGCCCGACCGGACAGGGGGCGCGAGACCCAGTACTTC. The chain employs TRBV27 and TRBJ2-5; 11 bases are shared with TRBD1. V shed 3 bases, J shed 5 bases, and the junction held 11 bases outside the gene matches. This CDR3 region has 17 residues. CDR1 and CDR2 from the germline V gene are MNHEY and SMNVEV (reference sequence).

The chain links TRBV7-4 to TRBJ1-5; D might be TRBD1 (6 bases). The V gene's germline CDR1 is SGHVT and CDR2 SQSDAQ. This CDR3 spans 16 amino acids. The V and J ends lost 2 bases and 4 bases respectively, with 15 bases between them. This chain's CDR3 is CASSLSLRGRNQPQHF. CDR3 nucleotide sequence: TGTGCCAGCAGCTTATCTCTCAGGGGACGTAATCAGCCCCAGCATTTT.

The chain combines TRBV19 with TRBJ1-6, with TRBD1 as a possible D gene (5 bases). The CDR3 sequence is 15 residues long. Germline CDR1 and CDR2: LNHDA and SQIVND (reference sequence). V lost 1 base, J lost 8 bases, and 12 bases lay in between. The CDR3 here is CASSIGQGSDSPLHF. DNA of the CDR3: TGTGCCAGTAGTATAGGTCAGGGATCGGATTCACCCCTCCACTTT.

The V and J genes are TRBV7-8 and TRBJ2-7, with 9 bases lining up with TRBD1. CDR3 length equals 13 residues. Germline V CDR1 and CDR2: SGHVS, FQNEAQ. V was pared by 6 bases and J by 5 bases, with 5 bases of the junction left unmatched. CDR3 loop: CASRQDRGNEQYF. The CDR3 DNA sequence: TGTGCCAGCAGACAGGACAGGGGAAACGAGCAGTACTTC.